This T cell receptor beta chain was documented in a study of shared clonotypes between healthy human individuals. Study conclusions and caveats: Non-shared clonotypes showed lower generation probabilities than clonotypes common to all four donors. The authors expected sequencing depth to affect clonotype sharing among donors.

The CDR3 has 13 amino acids. Deletions cut 6 bases from V and 8 bases from J, with 16 bases between. Germline lookup yields CDR1 MNHNS and CDR2 SASEGT. This clone has a single count. Its antigen is not identified. Generated by immunoSEQ multiplex PCR, the TCRdb table keeps only in-frame clones and is missing some. The sample lists 2 million to 2.5 million clones, more than 80% occurring once. Sample: naive CD4+ T cells from PBMCs. Noted subset: CD45RA+ positively selected. V is TRBV6-1 and J is TRBJ1-2; TRBD1 is a possible D gene (5 bases). The sequence came from a man between 18 and 35 years old in good health. Some clones in this sample may be carry-over from other donors' samples. CDR3 sequence (DNA): TGTGCCAGCAGACCTCAGGGTACTGGCGGCTACACCTTC. Translated: CASRPQGTGGYTF.